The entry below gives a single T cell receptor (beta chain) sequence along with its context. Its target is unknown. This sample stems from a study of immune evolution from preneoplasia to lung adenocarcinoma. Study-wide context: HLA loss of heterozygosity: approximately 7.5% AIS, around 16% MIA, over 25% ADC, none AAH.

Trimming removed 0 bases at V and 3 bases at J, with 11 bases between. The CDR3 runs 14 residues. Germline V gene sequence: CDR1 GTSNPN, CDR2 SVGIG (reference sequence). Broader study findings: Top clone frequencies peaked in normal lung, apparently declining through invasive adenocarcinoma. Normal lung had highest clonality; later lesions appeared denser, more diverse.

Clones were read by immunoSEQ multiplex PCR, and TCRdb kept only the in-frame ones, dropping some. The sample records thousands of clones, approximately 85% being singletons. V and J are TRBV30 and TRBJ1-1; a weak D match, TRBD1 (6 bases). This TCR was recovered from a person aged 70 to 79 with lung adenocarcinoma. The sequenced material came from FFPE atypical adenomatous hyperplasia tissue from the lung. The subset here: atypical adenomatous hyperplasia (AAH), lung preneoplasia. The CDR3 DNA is TGTGCCTGGAGTGTGGGGGCAGTACACACTGAAGCTTTCTTT. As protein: CAWSVGAVHTEAFF.